The present entry profiles one T cell receptor beta chain with its context. The germline V gene has CDR1 SGHRS and CDR2 YFSETQ. CDR3 length: 15 residues. Trimming left V 0 bases short and J 10 bases short, with 14 bases between. Assay used: immunoSEQ multiplex PCR; TCRdb lists only in-frame clones, some missing. The sample has 150,000 to 190,000 clones; approximately 94% are singletons. The record originates from a study of OX40 agonist ivuxolimab in advanced cancers. On the study more broadly: Six ivuxolimab dose levels, 0.01 to 10 mg/kg, were given intravenously every 2 weeks.

This sample comprised CD4+ or CD8+ T cells sorted from blood, obtained in a trial of the OX40 agonist ivuxolimab. This sequence joins TRBV5-1 and TRBJ1-6; no reliable D call. The sequence derives from an adult with an advanced solid tumor such as melanoma, head and neck, liver or kidney cancer. For the CDR3, the DNA is TGCGCCAGCAGCTTGGGAACGGGGAATTCGTCACCCCTCCACTTT. It codes for CASSLGTGNSSPLHF.